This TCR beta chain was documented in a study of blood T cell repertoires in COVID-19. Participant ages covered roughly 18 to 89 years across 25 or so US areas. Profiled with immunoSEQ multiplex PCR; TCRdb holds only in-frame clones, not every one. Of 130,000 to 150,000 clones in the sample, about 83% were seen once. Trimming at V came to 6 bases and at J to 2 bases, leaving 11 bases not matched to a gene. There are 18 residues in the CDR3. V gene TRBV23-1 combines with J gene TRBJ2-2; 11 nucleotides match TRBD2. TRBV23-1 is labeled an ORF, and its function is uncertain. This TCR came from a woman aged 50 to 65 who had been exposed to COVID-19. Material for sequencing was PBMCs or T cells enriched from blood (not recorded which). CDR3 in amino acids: CASSQSPTSGVNTGELFF. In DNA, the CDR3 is TGCGCCAGCAGCCAAAGTCCGACTAGCGGGGTCAACACCGGGGAGCTGTTTTTT.